This T cell receptor beta chain was identified in a study of CD8+CD57+ T cells in acquired aplastic anemia. Study overall: Average DNA yield from sorted CD4+ and CD8+ cells was about 2.9 ug.

The template used for profiling TCR beta VDJ and CDR3 was genomic DNA. TCRdb re-derived calls from the reads in MiXCR, one entry per CDR3 protein. The sample contains about 220,000 distinct CDR3 sequences, approximately 35% of which appear only once. The CDR3 length is 15 residues. CDR1 and CDR2 (germline): SGHRS, YFSETQ. Regarding this clonotype: A read error may account for a junction end that differs from germline.

The receptor was derived from a human donor in good health, serving as a control. Material for sequencing was sorted CD4+, CD8+, or CD8+CD57+ T cells (not recorded which) from PBMCs. The chain combines TRBV5-1 with TRBJ1-5; D is perhaps TRBD1 (5 bases). The CDR3 loop is CASRLAGEDNEPQHF. The CDR3 region has the DNA TGCGCCAGCAGATTAGCGGGGGAAGACAATGAGCCCCAGCATTTT.